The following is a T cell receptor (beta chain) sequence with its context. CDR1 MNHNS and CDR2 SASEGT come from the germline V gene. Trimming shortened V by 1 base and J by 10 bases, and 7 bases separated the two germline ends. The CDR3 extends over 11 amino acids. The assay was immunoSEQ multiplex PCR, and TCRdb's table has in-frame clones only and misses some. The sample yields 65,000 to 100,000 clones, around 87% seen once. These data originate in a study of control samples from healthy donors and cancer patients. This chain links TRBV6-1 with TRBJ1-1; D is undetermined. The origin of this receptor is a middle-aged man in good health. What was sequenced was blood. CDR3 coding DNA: TGTGCCAGCAGTGAAGGTGGGCTAGCTTTCTTT. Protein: CASSEGGLAFF.